The clone carrying this T cell receptor (beta chain) was found a few times. The antigen is unknown. What was sequenced were expressed TCRB transcripts, since all of the isolated RNA had been reverse transcribed. The assay was immunoSEQ multiplex PCR, and TCRdb's table has in-frame clones only and misses some. The table has over 600,000 clones, around 11% seen once. CDR1 is SGHTA, CDR2 FQGNSA, per germline. The V gene lost 1 base and the J gene lost 5 bases, with 15 bases spanning the gap. The length of the CDR3 is 16 residues. The sample comes from a study of beta chain features in type 1 diabetes. Study-wide results and limits: Shorter TCRB CDR3s, moderately but significantly so, were found in Type 1 diabetes patients in all four CD4+ subsets.

The receptor was derived from a man aged 30 to 45 with type 1 diabetes. The chain employs TRBV7-2 and TRBJ2-4; D gene ambiguous. The sample taken for sequencing was naive CD4+ T cells from blood. The CDR3 DNA reads TGTGCCAGCAGCTTAGGACACTCATCGTGGGAAAACATTCAGTACTTC. Translated, it gives CASSLGHSSWENIQYF.